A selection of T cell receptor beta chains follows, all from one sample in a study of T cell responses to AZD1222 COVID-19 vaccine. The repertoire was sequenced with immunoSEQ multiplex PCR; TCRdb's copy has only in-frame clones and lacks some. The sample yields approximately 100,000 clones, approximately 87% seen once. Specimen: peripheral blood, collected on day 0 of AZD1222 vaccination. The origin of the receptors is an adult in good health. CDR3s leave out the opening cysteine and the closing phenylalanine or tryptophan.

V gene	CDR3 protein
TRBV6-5	ASSYSSGERYEQY
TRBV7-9	ASSLLRTGGIGGYT
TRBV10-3	AINQGVQGYT
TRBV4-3	ASSQRDSADTQY
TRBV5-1	ASSFHQGARRGGELF
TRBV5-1	ASSLRGQETQY
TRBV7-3	ASSSRQGSGNTIY
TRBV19	ASMTTSGANEQF
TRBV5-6	ASSVGFLGTQY
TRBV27	ASSLRRFGVHGYT
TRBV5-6	ASSLTGETRTYNEQF
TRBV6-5	ASSLTGTGAYEQY
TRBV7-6	ASSLAPLAGVVDTQY
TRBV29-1	SVLIGTIHGYT
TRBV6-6	ASSFPGLSTGELF
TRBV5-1	ASSMGHLGETQY
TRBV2	ASSFSGNEQF
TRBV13	ASSLDRGAQY
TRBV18	ADHHGRTGRTNQPQH
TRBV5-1	ASSLIPGQDRGKNIQY
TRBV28	ASSLRDLAGGYT
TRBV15	ATSRDPGSETQY
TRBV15	ATSRDASAGYEQY
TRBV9	ASSVDPRGRDNEQF